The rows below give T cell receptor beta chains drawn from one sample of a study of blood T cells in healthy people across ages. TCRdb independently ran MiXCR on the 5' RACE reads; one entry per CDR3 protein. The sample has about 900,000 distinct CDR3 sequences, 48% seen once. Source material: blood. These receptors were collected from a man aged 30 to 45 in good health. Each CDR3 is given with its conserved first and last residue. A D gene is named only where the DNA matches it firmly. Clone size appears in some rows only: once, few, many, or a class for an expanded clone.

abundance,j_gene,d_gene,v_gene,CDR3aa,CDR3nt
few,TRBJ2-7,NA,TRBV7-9,CASSSYRNAEQYF,TGTGCCAGCAGCTCCTACAGGAACGCCGAGCAGTACTTC
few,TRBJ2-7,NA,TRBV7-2,CASSLTEYSYEQYF,TGTGCCAGCAGCTTAACAGAATACTCCTACGAGCAGTACTTC
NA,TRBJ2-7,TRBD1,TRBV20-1,CSAPGTAYEQYF,TGCAGTGCTCCCGGGACAGCCTACGAGCAGTACTTC
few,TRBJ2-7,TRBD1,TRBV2,CASGQTGGAYEQYF,TGTGCCAGCGGGCAAACAGGGGGCGCATACGAGCAGTACTTC
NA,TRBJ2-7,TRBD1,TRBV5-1,CASSLATTGVSEQYF,TGCGCCAGCAGCTTGGCTACGACAGGGGTATCCGAGCAGTACTTC
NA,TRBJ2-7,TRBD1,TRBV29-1,CSVADRAYSEQYF,TGCAGCGTGGCTGACAGGGCATACTCCGAGCAGTACTTC
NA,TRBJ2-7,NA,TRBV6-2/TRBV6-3,CASSYEGRSTYEQYF,TGTGCCAGCAGTTACGAGGGAAGATCGACCTACGAGCAGTACTTC
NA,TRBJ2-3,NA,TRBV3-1,CASSQDIAGRRQGTTQYF,TGTGCCAGCAGCCAAGATATTGCGGGGCGACGGCAGGGGACTACGCAGTATTTT
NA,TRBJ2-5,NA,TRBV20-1,CSASARAEGEETQYF,TGCAGTGCTAGTGCAAGGGCAGAGGGCGAAGAGACCCAGTACTTC
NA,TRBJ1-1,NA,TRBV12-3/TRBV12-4,CVSSRSRRTDTEAFF,TGTGTCAGCAGTCGCAGTAGGAGGACGGACACTGAAGCTTTCTTT
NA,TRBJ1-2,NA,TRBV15,CATSRDRSGGYGYTF,TGTGCCACCAGCAGAGATCGATCGGGGGGTTATGGCTACACCTTC
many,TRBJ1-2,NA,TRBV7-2,CASSFTLLGIYGYTF,TGTGCCAGCAGCTTCACCCTGCTCGGCATTTATGGCTACACCTTC
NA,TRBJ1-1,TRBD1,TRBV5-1,CASSTPRTGAGEAEAFF,TGCGCCAGCAGCACGCCGAGGACAGGGGCAGGGGAGGCTGAAGCTTTCTTT
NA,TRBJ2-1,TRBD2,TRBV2,CASSAASGGYNEQFF,TGTGCCAGCAGTGCGGCTAGCGGGGGTTACAATGAGCAGTTCTTC
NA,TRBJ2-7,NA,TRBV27,CASSLKGEFGYEQYF,TGTGCCAGCAGTTTAAAGGGGGAATTTGGATACGAGCAGTACTTC
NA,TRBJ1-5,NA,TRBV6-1,CASTGSLRPQHF,TGTGCCAGCACCGGATCTTTGCGCCCCCAGCATTTT
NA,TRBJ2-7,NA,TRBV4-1,CASSQDPGGRSEQYF,TGCGCCAGCAGCCAAGATCCAGGAGGCAGAAGCGAGCAGTACTTC
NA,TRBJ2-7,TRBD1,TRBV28,CASSSGTGRDTYEQYF,TGTGCCAGCAGTTCGGGGACAGGGAGGGATACCTACGAGCAGTACTTC
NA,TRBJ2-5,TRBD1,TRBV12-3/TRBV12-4,CASSSQGQRGSETQYF,TGTGCCAGCAGTTCCCAGGGACAGAGGGGATCAGAGACCCAGTACTTC
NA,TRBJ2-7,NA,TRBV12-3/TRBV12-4,CASSSGLHSYEQYF,TGTGCCAGCAGTTCCGGGTTGCACTCCTACGAGCAGTACTTC
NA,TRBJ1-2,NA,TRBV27,CASSARDFHSGYTF,TGTGCCAGCAGTGCCCGGGACTTTCATAGTGGCTACACCTTC
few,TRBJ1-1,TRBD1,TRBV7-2,CASSLRRRQGGTEAFF,TGTGCCAGCAGCTTAAGGAGGCGGCAGGGGGGGACTGAAGCTTTCTTT
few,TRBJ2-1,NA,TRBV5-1,CASSSEAGSSRVNEQFF,TGCGCCAGCAGCTCCGAGGCGGGGTCTAGTAGAGTGAATGAGCAGTTCTTC
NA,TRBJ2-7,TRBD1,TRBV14,CASSQDSVPSGQLSYEQYF,TGTGCCAGCAGCCAAGATAGTGTGCCCTCGGGACAGCTCTCCTACGAGCAGTACTTC
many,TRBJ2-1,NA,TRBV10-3,CATRQLTSYNEQFF,TGTGCCACCAGACAGCTAACCTCCTACAATGAGCAGTTCTTC
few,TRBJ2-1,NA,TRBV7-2,CASTGEAIYNEQFF,TGTGCCAGCACCGGGGAAGCGATTTACAATGAGCAGTTCTTC
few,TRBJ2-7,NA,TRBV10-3,CAISGANSPLEQYF,TGTGCCATCAGTGGGGCGAACTCCCCCCTAGAGCAGTACTTC
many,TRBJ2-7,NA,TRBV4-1,CASSPGLSYEQYF,TGTGCCAGCAGCCCCGGACTGAGCTACGAGCAGTACTTC
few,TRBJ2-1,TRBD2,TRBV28,CASSSIRGGSAEQFF,TGTGCCAGCAGTTCTATTCGGGGGGGCTCGGCTGAGCAGTTCTTC
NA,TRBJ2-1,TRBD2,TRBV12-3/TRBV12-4,CASSSRGGDNEQFF,TGTGCCAGCAGCTCTCGGGGGGGGGACAATGAGCAGTTCTTC
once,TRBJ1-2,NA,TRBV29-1,CSVVSASLVSGYTF,TGCAGCGTTGTCAGTGCCTCACTGGTATCTGGCTACACCTTC
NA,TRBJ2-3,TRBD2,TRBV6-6,CASSYDLAGGPGDTQYF,TGTGCCAGCAGTTACGACCTAGCGGGGGGGCCCGGAGATACGCAGTATTTT
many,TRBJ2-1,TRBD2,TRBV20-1,CSASPRGGDEQFF,TGCAGTGCTAGTCCGCGGGGGGGGGATGAGCAGTTCTTC
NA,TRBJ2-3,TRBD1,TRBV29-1,CSVELWDRSSTDTQYF,TGCAGCGTTGAACTGTGGGACAGATCTAGCACAGATACGCAGTATTTT
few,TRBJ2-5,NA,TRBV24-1,CAADWSQETQYF,TGTGCCGCTGACTGGAGCCAAGAGACCCAGTACTTC
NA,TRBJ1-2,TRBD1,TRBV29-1,CSVVGGTGYGYTF,TGCAGCGTTGTCGGGGGGACAGGGTATGGCTACACCTTC
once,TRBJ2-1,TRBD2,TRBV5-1,CAGSSGRGAYNEQFF,TGCGCCGGCTCCTCGGGGAGGGGTGCCTACAATGAGCAGTTCTTC
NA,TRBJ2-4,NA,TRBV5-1,CASSGSIAKNIQYF,TGCGCCAGCAGCGGATCCATAGCCAAAAACATTCAGTACTTC
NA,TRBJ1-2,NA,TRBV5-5,CASSPRQTTNYGYTF,TGTGCCAGCAGCCCCCGTCAGACCACTAACTATGGCTACACCTTC